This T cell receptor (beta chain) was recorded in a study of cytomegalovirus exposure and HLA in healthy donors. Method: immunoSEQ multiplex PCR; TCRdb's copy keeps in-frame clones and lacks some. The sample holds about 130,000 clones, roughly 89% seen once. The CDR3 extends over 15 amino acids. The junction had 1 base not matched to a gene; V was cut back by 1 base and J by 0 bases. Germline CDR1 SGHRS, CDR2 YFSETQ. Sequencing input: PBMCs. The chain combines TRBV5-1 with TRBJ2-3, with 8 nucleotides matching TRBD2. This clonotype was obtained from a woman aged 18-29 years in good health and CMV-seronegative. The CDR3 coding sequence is TGCGCCAGCAGCTTGCAGCGGGGGAGCACAGATACGCAGTATTTT. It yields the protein CASSLQRGSTDTQYF. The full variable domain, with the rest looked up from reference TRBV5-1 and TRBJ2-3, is KAGVTQTPRYLIKTRGQQVTLSCSPISGHRSVSWYQQTPGQGLQFLFEYFSETQRNKGNFPGRFSGRQFSNSRSEMNVSTLELGDSALYLCASSLQRGSTDTQYFGPGTRLTVL.